This TCR beta chain was recorded in a study of blood T cell repertoires in COVID-19. Background on the study: Samples of COVID-19 (acute and convalescent) were obtained from the United States, Italy and Spain.

TCRdb keeps only in-frame clones here, not all; method: immunoSEQ multiplex PCR. The sample has 65,000 to 95,000 clones; around 78% are singletons. This CDR3 comprises 14 residues. Germline-derived CDR1 and CDR2 are LNHDA and SQIVND (reference sequence). The J segment lost 7 bases and the V segment lost 10 bases, leaving 13 bases of the junction unmatched. Sequenced sample: peripheral blood. The chain uses TRBV19 and TRBJ2-3; TRBD2 matches 8 bases. The TCR originated in a man in his fifties or sixties with COVID-19, enrolled during active disease. CDR3 amino acids: CATTPGLDLNTQYF. CDR3 nucleotide sequence: TGTGCCACCACACCGGGACTAGATTTGAATACGCAGTATTTT.